A single sample gave rise to the 2 T cell receptor beta chains below, sequenced in a study of blood T cells in healthy people across ages. Together with a sample-barcoded 5' primer, a J-beta primer mix was included in a second PCR lasting roughly 6 to 12 cycles. TCRdb re-derived calls from the 5' RACE reads in MiXCR, one entry per CDR3 protein. The sample carries about 640,000 distinct CDR3 sequences, around three fifths recorded once. The sequenced material came from blood. All receptors derive from a man aged 55 to 70 in good health.

The chain couples TRBV20-1 to TRBJ2-1, with 8 bases matching TRBD2. V gave up 3 bases and J gave up 0 bases; unmatched junction bases: 4. The germline gives CDR1 DFQATT, CDR2 SNEGSKA (reference sequence). This CDR3 is 15 amino acids long. The CDR3, as DNA: TGCAGTGCTAGGGGCGGGGGGACCTCCTACAATGAGCAGTTCTTC. Translated, it gives CSARGGGTSYNEQFF.

This clonotype was observed a few times. This chain uses TRBV25-1 with TRBJ2-7; no reliable D call. The V end was cut by 11 bases, the J end by 6 bases, with 14 bases between. The CDR3 consists of 11 residues. CDR1 MGHDK and CDR2 SYGVNS come from the germline V gene. The CDR3 sequence: CAGKRVIEQYF. CDR3 nucleotides: TGTGCCGGAAAGCGTGTAATCGAGCAGTACTTC.